What follows is one T cell receptor beta chain and its context. Germline V CDR1 and CDR2: SGHDT, YYEEEE. V lost 4 bases and J 3 bases, leaving 14 bases between the germline ends. The CDR3 has 15 amino acids. These data are taken from a study of shared clonotypes between healthy human individuals. Assay used: immunoSEQ multiplex PCR; TCRdb lists only in-frame clones, some missing. Of approximately 980,000 clones listed, roughly 72% are singletons. This receptor was identified in a young man in good health. Sequencing used memory CD4+ T cells sorted from blood. The subset was: CD45RA-negative fraction. The V and J genes are TRBV5-6 and TRBJ2-1; D is possibly TRBD1 or TRBD2 (5 bases each). The chain's CDR3 is CASSRTGALYNEQFF. The CDR3 DNA reads as TGTGCCAGCAGCCGTACCGGGGCCCTCTACAATGAGCAGTTCTTC.